The clone carrying this T cell receptor (beta chain) has just a few counts. What it recognizes is unknown. Tissue processing of the graft released intraepithelial and lamina propria lymphocytes from it. Trimming took 2 bases from V and 8 from J, leaving 13 bases between them. The CDR3 length is 13 residues. CDR1 GTSNPN and CDR2 SVGIG come from the germline V gene (reference sequence). The data were obtained in a study of graft-versus-host responses after intestinal transplantation. Study-wide findings and caveats: Subjects displaying graft-donor T cell macrochimerism possessed elevated graft-versus-host to host-versus-graft clonal ratios inside allografts. Recipient marrow held GvH clones, some first seen in ileum or blood.

The data were produced by immunoSEQ multiplex PCR, yet TCRdb's version contains in-frame clones alone and is incomplete. The sample has some 40,000 clones; 75% to 90% are singletons. The TCR sequence derives from a human patient who received an intestinal transplant, so some T cells may come from the graft donor. The V and J genes are TRBV30 and TRBJ2-1, with a tentative D call TRBD2 (5 bases). The sample was ileum tissue, taken 200 to 210 days after intestinal transplant. This CDR3 is CAWSLRPGDEQFF. The CDR3 region has the DNA TGTGCCTGGAGTCTCCGTCCCGGGGATGAGCAGTTCTTC.